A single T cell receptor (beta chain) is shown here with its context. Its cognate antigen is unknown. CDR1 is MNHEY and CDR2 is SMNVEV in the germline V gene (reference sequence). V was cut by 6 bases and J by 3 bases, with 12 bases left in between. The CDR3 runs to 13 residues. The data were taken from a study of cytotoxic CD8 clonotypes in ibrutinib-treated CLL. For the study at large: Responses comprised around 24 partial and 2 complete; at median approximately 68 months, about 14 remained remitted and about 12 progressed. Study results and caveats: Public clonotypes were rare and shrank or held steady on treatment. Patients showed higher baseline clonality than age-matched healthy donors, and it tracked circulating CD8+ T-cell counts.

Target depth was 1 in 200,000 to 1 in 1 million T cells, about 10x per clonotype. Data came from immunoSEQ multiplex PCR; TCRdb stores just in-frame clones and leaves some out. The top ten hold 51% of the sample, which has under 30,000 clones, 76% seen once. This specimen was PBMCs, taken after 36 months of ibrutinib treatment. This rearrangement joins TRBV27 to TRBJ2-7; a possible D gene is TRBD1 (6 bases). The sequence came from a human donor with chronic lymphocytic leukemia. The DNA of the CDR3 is TGTGCCAGCAGACGGACAGACCACTACGAGCAGTACTTC. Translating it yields CASRRTDHYEQYF.